Listed below are T cell receptor beta chains from one sample, sequenced in a study of control samples from healthy donors and cancer patients. Here immunoSEQ multiplex PCR was the method, and the copy in TCRdb shows in-frame clones only, minus some. The data contain hundreds of thousands of clones, 80% to 95% of them seen just once; the ten biggest clones take up more than 6%. Material for sequencing was PBMCs. Receptors were obtained from a man in his forties with head and neck cancer. The CDR3 runs from the conserved cysteine through the conserved F or W. Each record gives: clone size, J gene, D gene, V gene, CDR3 DNA, CDR3 protein. D genes are given only for firm matches. The size of a clone is reported for some rows only, either as once, few or many, or as a class for expanded clones.

clone size: NA
J gene: TRBJ2-1
D gene: TRBD2
V gene: TRBV19
CDR3 DNA: TGTGCCAGTAGTAAATGGGGGGGCTCCTACAATGAGCAGTTCTTC
CDR3 protein: CASSKWGGSYNEQFF

clone size: NA
J gene: TRBJ2-7
D gene: TRBD1
V gene: TRBV30
CDR3 DNA: TGTGCCTGGAGCTCCGGACAGGGGGCAGTCGAGCAGTACTTC
CDR3 protein: CAWSSGQGAVEQYF

clone size: NA
J gene: TRBJ1-1
D gene: NA
V gene: TRBV6-5
CDR3 DNA: TGTGCCAGCAGTCTGGGACGGTCGAACACTGAAGCTTTCTTT
CDR3 protein: CASSLGRSNTEAFF

clone size: once
J gene: TRBJ2-7
D gene: TRBD1
V gene: TRBV9
CDR3 DNA: TGTGCCAGCAGCGTAGGACAGGGGGCCTACGAGCAGTACTTC
CDR3 protein: CASSVGQGAYEQYF

clone size: NA
J gene: TRBJ1-5
D gene: NA
V gene: TRBV5-4
CDR3 DNA: TGTGCCAGCAGTGAAGACATGTCAGACCAGCCCCAGCATTTT
CDR3 protein: CASSEDMSDQPQHF

clone size: NA
J gene: TRBJ1-1
D gene: NA
V gene: TRBV5-4
CDR3 DNA: TGTGCCAGCAGCCTGGACAGCTCCAAGAACACTGAAGCTTTCTTT
CDR3 protein: CASSLDSSKNTEAFF

clone size: NA
J gene: TRBJ2-1
D gene: TRBD2
V gene: TRBV3-1/TRBV3-2
CDR3 DNA: TGTGCCAGCAGCCAGTTAAGCGGGAGGGGATACAATGAGCAGTTCTTC
CDR3 protein: CASSQLSGRGYNEQFF

clone size: few
J gene: TRBJ1-6
D gene: NA
V gene: TRBV15
CDR3 DNA: TGTGCCACCAGCAGGGACGGGGGTGTAGGTTCACCCCTCCACTTT
CDR3 protein: CATSRDGGVGSPLHF

clone size: NA
J gene: TRBJ1-2
D gene: NA
V gene: TRBV6-2/TRBV6-3
CDR3 DNA: TGTGCCAGCAGTTACGGACAGTTCTATGGCTACACCTTC
CDR3 protein: CASSYGQFYGYTF

clone size: NA
J gene: TRBJ1-1
D gene: TRBD1
V gene: TRBV6-2/TRBV6-3
CDR3 DNA: TGTGCCAGCAGTTTTCTCCTCTCGACAGGGGAAGCTTTCTTT
CDR3 protein: CASSFLLSTGEAFF

clone size: NA
J gene: TRBJ2-4
D gene: TRBD1
V gene: TRBV28
CDR3 DNA: TGTGCCAGCAGTTTATCGGGTCAGGGGGCACTCAAAACATACTTC
CDR3 protein: CASSLSGQGALKTYF

clone size: NA
J gene: TRBJ2-2
D gene: NA
V gene: TRBV7-9
CDR3 DNA: TGTGCCAGCAGCTTAGATAGTGTGAACACCGGGGAGCTGTTTTTT
CDR3 protein: CASSLDSVNTGELFF

clone size: NA
J gene: TRBJ1-5
D gene: NA
V gene: TRBV7-2
CDR3 DNA: TGTGCCAGCAGCTTATCAGGGAATCAGCCCCAGCATTTT
CDR3 protein: CASSLSGNQPQHF

clone size: NA
J gene: TRBJ1-2
D gene: NA
V gene: TRBV6-6
CDR3 DNA: TGTGCCAGCAGTCCCACAGGGTATGGCTACACCTTC
CDR3 protein: CASSPTGYGYTF

clone size: NA
J gene: TRBJ2-5
D gene: TRBD1
V gene: TRBV27
CDR3 DNA: TGTGCCAGCAGTATACAGGGGATCGGGACCCAGTACTTC
CDR3 protein: CASSIQGIGTQYF

clone size: NA
J gene: TRBJ2-1
D gene: NA
V gene: TRBV6-5
CDR3 DNA: TGTGCCAGCAGCTCTACCGCGACCCCCTACAATGAGCAGTTCTTC
CDR3 protein: CASSSTATPYNEQFF